This T cell receptor beta chain originates from a study of blood T cell repertoires in COVID-19. Study-wide background: PBMCs, B-cell-depleted T cells, or T cells were the source of the cDNA or gDNA that made up the material.

Germline V gives CDR1 MNHEY, CDR2 SMNVEV (reference sequence). Trimming took off 2 bases at V and 3 bases at J, with 13 bases between the two ends. The CDR3 is made up of 15 amino acids. This clone was counted only a few times. Authors' methods: Counts of nucleated cells, estimated from reference gene primer amplification, were obtained. Clones were read by immunoSEQ multiplex PCR, and TCRdb kept only the in-frame ones, dropping some. V and J calls and clone size are copied from that table; D and trimming were computed from the DNA. The sample shows hundreds of thousands of clones, 70% to 90% of them seen only once.

The origin of this receptor is a middle-aged woman who had recovered from COVID-19. Sequencing was done on a sample of peripheral blood. This chain connects TRBV27 to TRBJ1-1; D possibly corresponds to TRBD1 (6 bases). This CDR3 is CASSLPGTPDTEAFF. CDR3 nucleotides: TGTGCCAGCAGTTTACCAGGGACACCCGACACTGAAGCTTTCTTT.